The T cell receptor beta chain under discussion was sequenced for a study of response to subunit inactivated influenza vaccine. Concerning this clonotype itself: Its antigen is unidentified.

Whole-study findings and limits: Each seasonal influenza vaccination recruits few new T cells, the authors suggested.

TCRdb itself ran the RT-PCR reads through MiXCR, one entry per CDR3 protein. Of 170,000 or so distinct CDR3 sequences in the sample, approximately 11% were seen once. This receptor was taken from a man between 50 and 75 years old who received an inactivated influenza vaccine. The specimen comprised CD8+ T cells sorted from PBMCs, sampled roughly 24 months after vaccination.

This chain's CDR3 is CASSSPRTGANQPQHF. DNA of the CDR3: TGTGCCAGCAGTTCCCCTCGGACAGGAGCAAATCAGCCCCAGCATTTT. J is TRBJ1-5 and V is TRBV6-5, with 7 nucleotides matching TRBD1. The ends lost 4 bases at V and 4 bases at J; junction bases unmatched: 10. The germline CDR1 and CDR2 sequences are MNHEY and SVGAGI. The CDR3 sequence is 16 residues long.